These 21 T cell receptor beta chains were sequenced from one sample in a study of blood T cell repertoires in COVID-19. The table came from immunoSEQ multiplex PCR; TCRdb's copy has only in-frame clones and leaves some out. The sample has 30,000 to 40,000 clones, 88% seen once; the top ten hold 7.5% to 10%. The sample consisted of peripheral blood. The source of these receptors is a human donor in a cohort sampled during active COVID-19.

The chain combines TRBV11-2 with TRBJ2-5; TRBD1 matches at 8 bases. V was pared by 5 bases and J by 5 bases, with 4 bases of the junction left unmatched. Germline assignment: CDR1 SGHAT and CDR2 FQNNGV. The CDR3 sequence is 13 residues long. The chain's CDR3 is CASSLQGGETQYF. CDR3 sequence (DNA): TGTGCCAGCAGCCTACAGGGGGGCGAGACCCAGTACTTC.

The V gene is TRBV27, the J gene TRBJ2-7; D might be TRBD2 (6 bases). This CDR3 has 14 amino acids. Deletions cut 6 bases from V and 4 bases from J, with 16 bases between. CDR1 is MNHEY and CDR2 is SMNVEV in the germline V gene (reference sequence). CDR3 sequence reads: CASSPSGGKYEQYF. The CDR3 coding sequence is TGTGCCAGCAGCCCCTCCGGAGGGAAGTACGAGCAGTACTTC.

This sequence joins TRBV5-8 and TRBJ1-5; possible D gene TRBD1, 6 bases. Germline-derived CDR1 and CDR2 are SGHTS and YDEGEE. This CDR3 contains 14 residues. V was cut by 7 bases and J by 7 bases, with 18 bases left in between. The CDR3 bases are TGTGCCAGCGGTAGAACAGGGACACAACAGCCCCAGCATTTT. It encodes CASGRTGTQQPQHF.

The gene calls are TRBV15 and TRBJ2-5; D unresolved. The CDR3 is made up of 15 amino acids. Germline assignment: CDR1 LNHNV and CDR2 YYDKDF (reference sequence). V was trimmed by 0 bases and J by 5 bases, leaving 13 bases between them. The DNA of the CDR3 is TGTGCCACCAGCAGAGAGCAGCTGAGCAGGGAGACCCAGTACTTC. Its translation: CATSREQLSRETQYF.

CDR3 in DNA: TGTGCCAGCAGCCCCAGCGACAGGTTGAACACTGAAGCTTTCTTT. Translating gives CASSPSDRLNTEAFF. This chain connects TRBV3-1 (or the pseudogene TRBV3-2) to TRBJ1-1, with D possibly matching TRBD1 (6 bases). CDR1 is LGHDT, CDR2 YNNKEL, per germline (reference sequence). V was shortened by 4 bases and J by 0 bases, with 12 bases between the two germline ends. The CDR3 sequence is 15 residues long.

The DNA for the CDR3 is TGTGCCAGCACCCTCGGAACAGTAACTAATGAAAAACTGTTTTTT. It encodes CASTLGTVTNEKLFF. The chain uses TRBV28 and TRBJ1-4; the D is unclear. The CDR3 sequence is 15 residues long. Trimming took off 7 bases at V and 1 base at J, with 13 bases between the two ends. Germline V gene lookup returns CDR1 MDHEN and CDR2 SYDVKM. The entire variable domain, with the rest obtained from reference TRBV28 and TRBJ1-4, is as follows: DVKVTQSSRYLVKRTGEKVFLECVQDMDHENMFWYRQDPGLGLRLIYFSYDVKMKEKGDIPEGYSVSREKKERFSLILESASTNQTSMYLCASTLGTVTNEKLFFGSGTQLSVL.

This chain uses TRBV9 with TRBJ2-1, with D perhaps matching TRBD1 (7 bases). The ends were cut back, 3 bases at V and 7 bases at J, with 17 bases in the middle. Germline CDR1 and CDR2: SGDLS and YYNGEE. The CDR3 runs to 15 residues. CDR3 sequence (DNA): TGTGCCAGCAGCGCAGTCGGAGGGGGCACTAATGAGCAGTTCTTC. This translates into CASSAVGGGTNEQFF. Full variable domain (rest looked up from reference TRBV9 and TRBJ2-1): DSGVTQTPKHLITATGQRVTLRCSPRSGDLSVYWYQQSLDQGLQFLIQYYNGEERAKGNILERFSAQQFPDLHSELNLSSLELGDSALYFCASSAVGGGTNEQFFGPGTRLTVL.

The chain couples TRBV6-1 to TRBJ2-7, with a possible D match to TRBD2 (6 bases). This CDR3 comprises 15 residues. V shed 0 bases and J shed 3 bases, with 12 bases lying between them. Germline CDR1 reads MNHNS; CDR2 reads SASEGT. CDR3 amino acids: CASSEARGALYEQYF. The DNA of the CDR3 is TGTGCCAGCAGTGAAGCGCGGGGAGCCCTCTACGAGCAGTACTTC.

The J gene is TRBJ2-7, the V gene TRBV27; 8 bases line up with TRBD1. The CDR3 runs 14 residues. From germline, CDR1 is MNHEY and CDR2 SMNVEV (reference sequence). V trimming: 2 bases; J trimming: 7 bases; junction bases outside the gene matches: 7. CDR3 protein: CASSLRQGLGEQYF. Here the CDR3 DNA reads TGTGCCAGCAGTTTACGACAGGGGTTGGGGGAGCAGTACTTC.

Here the CDR3 reads CSASSLTGLTSGFF. The CDR3 DNA reads as TGCAGTGCTAGTAGTTTGACAGGCCTTACGAGTGGTTTCTTT. The chain uses TRBV20-1 and TRBJ1-1, with D tentatively TRBD1 (6 bases). Trimming removed 3 bases from V and 13 bases from J, with 24 bases in between. The CDR3 has 14 amino acids. The germline V gene encodes CDR1 DFQATT and CDR2 SNEGSKA (reference sequence).

CDR3 region: CASNSRPLSNQPQHF. The CDR3 coding sequence is TGTGCCAGCAACTCCCGTCCCCTAAGCAATCAGCCCCAGCATTTT. V is TRBV11-1 and J is TRBJ1-5, with D unresolved. Trimming removed 7 bases from V and 1 base from J, with 14 bases in between. Germline assignment: CDR1 SGHAT and CDR2 FQDESV (reference sequence). The CDR3 runs 15 residues.

The rearrangement joins TRBV7-9 to TRBJ1-3; 8 bases map to TRBD1. The CDR3 runs to 12 residues. Per the germline V gene, CDR1 is SEHNR and CDR2 is FQNEAQ (reference sequence). V trimming: 11 bases; J trimming: 1 base; junction bases outside the gene matches: 1. This CDR3 is CAGQGSGNTIYF. The CDR3 DNA reads TGTGCCGGACAGGGTTCTGGAAACACCATATATTTT.

DNA of the CDR3: TGTGCCTGGAGTGGACCCAAGCGGGGGGAGACCCAGTACTTC. Its protein is CAWSGPKRGETQYF. The V and J genes are TRBV30 and TRBJ2-5; 8 positions agree with TRBD2. Trimming removed 1 base from V and 5 bases from J; junction bases left unmatched: 6. CDR1 is GTSNPN and CDR2 is SVGIG in the germline V gene (reference sequence). This CDR3 contains 14 residues.

This chain connects TRBV11-2 to TRBJ1-4, with D tentatively TRBD1 (5 bases). Germline CDR1 is SGHAT and CDR2 is FQNNGV. Trimming stripped 6 bases from V and 5 bases from J, with 13 bases between. This CDR3 comprises 14 residues. This CDR3 reads CASRAGGGNEKLFF. CDR3 nucleotides: TGTGCCAGCAGAGCCGGGGGTGGGAATGAAAAACTGTTTTTT.

This clone was found a few times. The chain recombines TRBV12-3 or TRBV12-4 with TRBJ1-2, with D uncertain. The CDR3 loop spans 11 amino acids. V lost 6 bases and J lost 2, with 4 bases in between. This chain's CDR3 is CASSRNYGYTF. The CDR3 region has the DNA TGTGCCAGCAGCAGAAACTATGGCTACACCTTC.

The chain is built from TRBV3-1 (or the pseudogene TRBV3-2) and TRBJ2-4, with D perhaps TRBD1 (5 bases). The V gene's germline CDR1 is LGHDT and CDR2 YNNKEL (reference sequence). This CDR3 contains 15 residues. V was clipped by 4 bases and J by 0 bases, with 10 bases between them. CDR3 DNA sequence: TGTGCCAGCAGCCTTAGGGGCTTAGCCAAAAACATTCAGTACTTC. It specifies CASSLRGLAKNIQYF.

The V call is TRBV28, the J call TRBJ1-6; D is perhaps TRBD1 (6 bases). The V and J ends lost 5 bases and 11 bases respectively, with 10 bases between them. CDR1 and CDR2 (germline): MDHEN, SYDVKM. The CDR3 is 12 amino acids. This chain's CDR3 is CASSHREAPLHF. The CDR3 DNA sequence: TGTGCCAGCAGTCACAGGGAAGCACCCCTCCACTTT.

This chain joins TRBV6-1 and TRBJ1-2; D is possibly TRBD1 (5 bases). V was clipped by 3 bases and J by 7 bases, with 9 bases between them. This CDR3 is built from 12 residues. CDR1 and CDR2 from the germline V gene are MNHNS and SASEGT. The CDR3 DNA reads as TGTGCCAGCAGTGACAGGGTAGCTGGCTACACCTTC. Amino acids: CASSDRVAGYTF.

V gene TRBV4-2 combines with J gene TRBJ2-7; tentatively, D is TRBD1 (6 bases). The CDR3 runs to 20 residues. The V gene lost 4 bases and the J gene lost 2 bases, with 30 bases spanning the gap. Germline V gene lookup returns CDR1 LGHNA and CDR2 YNFKEQ. The CDR3 here is CASSLEGQPLSRAYTYEQYF. The CDR3 region has the DNA TGTGCCAGCAGCCTGGAAGGACAGCCATTGTCGCGTGCTTACACCTACGAGCAGTACTTC.

The J gene is TRBJ1-1, the V gene TRBV9, with D perhaps matching TRBD1 (6 bases). V was shortened by 3 bases and J by 2 bases, with 11 bases between the two germline ends. Germline V gives CDR1 SGDLS, CDR2 YYNGEE. The CDR3 is 14 residues long. CDR3 coding DNA: TGTGCCAGCAGCGCCGACAGGAGCAACACTGAAGCTTTCTTT. Amino acid sequence: CASSADRSNTEAFF.

CDR3 amino acids: CASSQQQGMETQYF. The DNA for the CDR3 is TGTGCCAGCAGCCAACAACAGGGGATGGAGACCCAGTACTTC. The chain uses TRBV7-2 and TRBJ2-5; TRBD1 matches 7 bases. CDR3 length: 14 residues. Germline loops: CDR1 SGHTA, CDR2 FQGNSA. V was pared by 5 bases and J by 5 bases, with 8 bases of the junction left unmatched.